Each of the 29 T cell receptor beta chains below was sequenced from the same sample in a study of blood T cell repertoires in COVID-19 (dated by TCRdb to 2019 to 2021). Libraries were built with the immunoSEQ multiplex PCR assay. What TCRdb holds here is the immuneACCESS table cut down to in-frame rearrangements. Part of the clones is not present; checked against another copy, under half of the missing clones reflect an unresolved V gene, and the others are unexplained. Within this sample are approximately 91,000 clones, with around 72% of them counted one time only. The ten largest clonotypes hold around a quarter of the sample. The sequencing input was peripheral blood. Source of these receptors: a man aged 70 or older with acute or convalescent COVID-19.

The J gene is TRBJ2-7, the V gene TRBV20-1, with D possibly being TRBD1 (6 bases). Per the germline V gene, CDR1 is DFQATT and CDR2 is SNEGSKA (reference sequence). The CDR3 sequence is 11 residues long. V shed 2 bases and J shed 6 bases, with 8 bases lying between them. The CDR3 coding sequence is TGCAGTGCTAGAAACAGGGCCGAGCAGTACTTC. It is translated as CSARNRAEQYF.

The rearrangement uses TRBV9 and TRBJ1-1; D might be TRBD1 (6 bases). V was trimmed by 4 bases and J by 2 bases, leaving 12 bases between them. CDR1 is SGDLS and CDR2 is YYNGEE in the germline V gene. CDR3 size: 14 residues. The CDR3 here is CASSKTGVNTEAFF. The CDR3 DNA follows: TGTGCCAGCAGCAAGACAGGAGTAAACACTGAAGCTTTCTTT.

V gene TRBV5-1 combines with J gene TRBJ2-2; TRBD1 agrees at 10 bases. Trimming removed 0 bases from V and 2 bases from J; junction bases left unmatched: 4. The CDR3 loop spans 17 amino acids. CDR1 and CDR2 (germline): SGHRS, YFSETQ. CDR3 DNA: TGCGCCAGCAGCTTGGCCCCGACAGGGGGCAACACCGGGGAGCTGTTTTTT. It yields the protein CASSLAPTGGNTGELFF.

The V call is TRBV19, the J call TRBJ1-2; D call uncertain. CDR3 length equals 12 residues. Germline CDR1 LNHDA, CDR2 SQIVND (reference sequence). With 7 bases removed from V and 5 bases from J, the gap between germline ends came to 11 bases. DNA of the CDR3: TGTGCCAGTAAACGAGGGTCATATGGCTACACCTTC. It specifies CASKRGSYGYTF.

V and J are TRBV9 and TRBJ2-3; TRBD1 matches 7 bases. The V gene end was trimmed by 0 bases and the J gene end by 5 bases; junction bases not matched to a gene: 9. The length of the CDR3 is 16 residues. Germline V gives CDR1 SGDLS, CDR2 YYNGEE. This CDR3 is CASSVEGRRGQDTQYF. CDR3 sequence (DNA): TGTGCCAGCAGCGTAGAAGGTCGAAGGGGGCAAGATACGCAGTATTTT. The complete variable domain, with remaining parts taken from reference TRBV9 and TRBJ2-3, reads DSGVTQTPKHLITATGQRVTLRCSPRSGDLSVYWYQQSLDQGLQFLIQYYNGEERAKGNILERFSAQQFPDLHSELNLSSLELGDSALYFCASSVEGRRGQDTQYFGPGTRLTVL.

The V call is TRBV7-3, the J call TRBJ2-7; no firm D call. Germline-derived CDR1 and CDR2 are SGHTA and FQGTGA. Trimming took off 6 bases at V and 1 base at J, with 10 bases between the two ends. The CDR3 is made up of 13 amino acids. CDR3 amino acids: CASSPTGSYEQYF. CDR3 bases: TGTGCCAGCAGTCCGACTGGTTCCTACGAGCAGTACTTC.

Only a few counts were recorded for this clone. DNA of the CDR3: TGTGCCAGCAGCTTGGGGGGCGGGGCCTCCCAAGAGACCCAGTACTTC. This codes for CASSLGGGASQETQYF. This sequence joins TRBV5-4 and TRBJ2-5, with a possible D match to TRBD2 (6 bases). Germline CDR1 reads SGHNT; CDR2 reads YYREEE (reference sequence). Deletions cut 0 bases from V and 1 base from J, with 13 bases between. This CDR3 contains 16 residues.

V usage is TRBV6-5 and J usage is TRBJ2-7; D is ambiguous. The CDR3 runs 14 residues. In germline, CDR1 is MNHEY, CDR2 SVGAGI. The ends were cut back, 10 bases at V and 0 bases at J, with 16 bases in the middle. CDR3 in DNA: TGTGCCATCAGCCCCTCGGTCGGCTCCTACGAGCAGTACTTC. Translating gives CAISPSVGSYEQYF.

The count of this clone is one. Here the CDR3 reads CCSASSGANVLTF. The CDR3 region has the DNA TGTTGCTCTGCCAGCTCTGGGGCCAACGTCCTGACTTTC. The genes are TRBV30 and TRBJ2-6; D is uncertain. Looked up from germline, CDR1 is GTSNPN and CDR2 is SVGIG (reference sequence). The CDR3 spans 13 residues.

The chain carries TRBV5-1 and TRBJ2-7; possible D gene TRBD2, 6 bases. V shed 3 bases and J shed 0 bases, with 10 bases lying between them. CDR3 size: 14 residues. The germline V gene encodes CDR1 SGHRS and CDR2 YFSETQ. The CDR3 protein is CASSSSSDSYEQYF. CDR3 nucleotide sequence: TGCGCCAGCAGCTCATCTAGCGACTCCTACGAGCAGTACTTC.

In DNA form, the CDR3 reads TGTGCCAGCAGTTCCCGGGACAGCCCAGGGGTTGGGCAGTACTTC. Translation: CASSSRDSPGVGQYF. The chain uses TRBV27 and TRBJ2-7, with TRBD1 matching 7 bases. The CDR3 consists of 15 residues. Germline V gene data show CDR1 as MNHEY and CDR2 as SMNVEV (reference sequence). J was trimmed by 9 bases and V by 4 bases; bases with no gene match: 15.

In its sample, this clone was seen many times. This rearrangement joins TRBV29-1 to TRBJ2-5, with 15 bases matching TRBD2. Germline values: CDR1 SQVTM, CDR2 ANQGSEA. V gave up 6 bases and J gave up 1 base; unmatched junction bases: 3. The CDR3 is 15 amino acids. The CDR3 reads CSVVGLAGGQETQYF. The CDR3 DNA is TGCAGCGTCGTGGGACTAGCGGGAGGCCAAGAGACCCAGTACTTC.

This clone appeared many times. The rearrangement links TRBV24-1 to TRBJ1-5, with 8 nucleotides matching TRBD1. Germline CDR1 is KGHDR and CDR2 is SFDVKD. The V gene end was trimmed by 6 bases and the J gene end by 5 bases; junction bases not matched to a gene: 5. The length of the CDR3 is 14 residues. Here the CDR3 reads CATSSGGWDQPQHF. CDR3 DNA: TGTGCCACCAGTTCAGGGGGCTGGGATCAGCCCCAGCATTTT.

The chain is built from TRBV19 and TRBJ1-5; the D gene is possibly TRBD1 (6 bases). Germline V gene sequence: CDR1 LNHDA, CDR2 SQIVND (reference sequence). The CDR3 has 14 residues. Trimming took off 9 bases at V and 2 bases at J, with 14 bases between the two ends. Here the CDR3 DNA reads TGTGCCAGCAAAGGGGGGGCGGGCAATCAGCCCCAGCATTTT. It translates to CASKGGAGNQPQHF.

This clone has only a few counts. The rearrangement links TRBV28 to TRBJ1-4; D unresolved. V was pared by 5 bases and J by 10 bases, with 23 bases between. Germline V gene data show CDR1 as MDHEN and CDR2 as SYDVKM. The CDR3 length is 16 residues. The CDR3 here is CASSLPGSLSVGKLFF. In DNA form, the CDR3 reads TGTGCCAGCAGTCTCCCCGGGAGCTTGTCTGTAGGAAAACTGTTTTTT. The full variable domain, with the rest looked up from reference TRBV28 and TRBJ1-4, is DVKVTQSSRYLVKRTGEKVFLECVQDMDHENMFWYRQDPGLGLRLIYFSYDVKMKEKGDIPEGYSVSREKKERFSLILESASTNQTSMYLCASSLPGSLSVGKLFFGSGTQLSVL.

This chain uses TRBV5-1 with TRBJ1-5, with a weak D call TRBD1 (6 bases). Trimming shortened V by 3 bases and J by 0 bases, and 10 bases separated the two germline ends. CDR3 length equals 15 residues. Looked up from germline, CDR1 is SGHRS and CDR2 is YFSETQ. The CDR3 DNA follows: TGCGCCAGCAGCTGGACAGCCGATAGCAATCAGCCCCAGCATTTT. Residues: CASSWTADSNQPQHF.

The DNA of the CDR3 is TGTGCCAGCAGTTTTTGGGCACAACCAAATGAAAAACTGTTTTTT. This encodes CASSFWAQPNEKLFF. The chain couples TRBV28 to TRBJ1-4; D ambiguous. Per the germline V gene, CDR1 is MDHEN and CDR2 is SYDVKM. The CDR3 has 15 amino acids. V was cut by 3 bases and J by 5 bases, with 13 bases left in between.

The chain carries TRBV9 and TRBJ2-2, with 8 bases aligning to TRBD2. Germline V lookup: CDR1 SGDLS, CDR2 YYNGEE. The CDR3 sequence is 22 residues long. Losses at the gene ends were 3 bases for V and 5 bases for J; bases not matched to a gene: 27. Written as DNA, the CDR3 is TGTGCCAGCAGCGAGAGATTCGGACCGGGGGACGGGAGGGCCTTGAGGACCGGGGAGCTGTTTTTT. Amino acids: CASSERFGPGDGRALRTGELFF.

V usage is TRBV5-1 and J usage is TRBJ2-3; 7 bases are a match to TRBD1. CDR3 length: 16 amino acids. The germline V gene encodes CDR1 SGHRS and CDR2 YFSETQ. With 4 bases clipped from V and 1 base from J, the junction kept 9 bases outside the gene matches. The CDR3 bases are TGCGCCAGCAGCCCCGGGACAGCCTCTGGCACAGATACGCAGTATTTT. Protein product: CASSPGTASGTDTQYF.

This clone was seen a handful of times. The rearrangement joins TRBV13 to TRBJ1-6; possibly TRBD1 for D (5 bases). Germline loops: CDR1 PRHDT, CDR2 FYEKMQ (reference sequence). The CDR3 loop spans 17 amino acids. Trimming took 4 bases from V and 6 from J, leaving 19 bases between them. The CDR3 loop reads CASSYGHPARVNSPLHF. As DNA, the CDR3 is TGTGCCAGCAGCTACGGACACCCCGCACGTGTTAATTCACCCCTCCACTTT.

The CDR3 nucleotides are TGTGCCAGCAGCTTAAAGGAGGGAAGGATGTACAATGAGCAGTTCTTC. It encodes CASSLKEGRMYNEQFF. The V gene is TRBV7-3, the J gene TRBJ2-1, with D perhaps TRBD2 (6 bases). V was shortened by 1 base and J by 4 bases, with 14 bases between the two germline ends. CDR1 and CDR2 (germline): SGHTA, FQGTGA. The CDR3 has 16 amino acids. Based on the CDR3 plus reference TRBV7-3 and TRBJ2-1, the full variable domain is GAGVSQTPSNKVTEKGKYVELRCDPISGHTALYWYRQSLGQGPEFLIYFQGTGAADDSGLPNDRFFAVRPEGSVSTLKIQRTERGDSAVYLCASSLKEGRMYNEQFFGPGTRLTVL.

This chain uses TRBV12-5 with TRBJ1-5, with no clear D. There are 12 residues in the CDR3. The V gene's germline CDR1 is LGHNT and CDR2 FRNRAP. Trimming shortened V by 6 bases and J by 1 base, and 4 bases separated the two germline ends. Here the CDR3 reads CASGESNQPQHF. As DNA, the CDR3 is TGTGCTAGTGGGGAGAGCAATCAGCCCCAGCATTTT.

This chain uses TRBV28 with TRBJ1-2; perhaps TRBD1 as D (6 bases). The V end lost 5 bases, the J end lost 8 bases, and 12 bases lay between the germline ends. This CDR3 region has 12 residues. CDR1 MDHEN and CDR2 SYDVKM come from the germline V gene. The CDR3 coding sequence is TGTGCCAGCAGTCAAACAGGGTACGGCTACACCTTC. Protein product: CASSQTGYGYTF.

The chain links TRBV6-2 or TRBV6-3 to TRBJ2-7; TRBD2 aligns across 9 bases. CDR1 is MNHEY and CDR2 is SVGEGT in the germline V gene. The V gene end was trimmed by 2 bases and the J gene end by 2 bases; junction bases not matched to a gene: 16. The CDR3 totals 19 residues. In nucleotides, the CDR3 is TGTGCCAGCAGTTACAATAGCGGGAGCCCCCGCCCGGCCCCCTACGAGCAGTACTTC. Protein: CASSYNSGSPRPAPYEQYF.

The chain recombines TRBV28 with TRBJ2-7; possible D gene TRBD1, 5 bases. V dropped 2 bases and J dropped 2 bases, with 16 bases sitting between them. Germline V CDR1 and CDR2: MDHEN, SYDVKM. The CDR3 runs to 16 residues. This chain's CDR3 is CASSLPPDRKAYEQYF. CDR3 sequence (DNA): TGTGCCAGCAGTTTACCCCCAGACAGAAAGGCCTACGAGCAGTACTTC.

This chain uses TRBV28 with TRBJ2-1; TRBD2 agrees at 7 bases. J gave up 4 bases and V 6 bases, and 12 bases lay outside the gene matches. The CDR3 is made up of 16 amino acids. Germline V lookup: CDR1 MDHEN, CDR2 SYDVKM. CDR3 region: CASRDPKRDVYNEQFF. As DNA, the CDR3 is TGTGCCAGCAGAGATCCAAAGCGGGACGTTTACAATGAGCAGTTCTTC.

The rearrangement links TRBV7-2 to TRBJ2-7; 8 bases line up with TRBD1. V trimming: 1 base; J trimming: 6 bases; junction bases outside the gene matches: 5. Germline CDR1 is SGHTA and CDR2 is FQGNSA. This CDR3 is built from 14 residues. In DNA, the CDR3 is TGTGCCAGCAGCTTAGAATGGACAGGGAGCGAGCAGTACTTC. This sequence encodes CASSLEWTGSEQYF.

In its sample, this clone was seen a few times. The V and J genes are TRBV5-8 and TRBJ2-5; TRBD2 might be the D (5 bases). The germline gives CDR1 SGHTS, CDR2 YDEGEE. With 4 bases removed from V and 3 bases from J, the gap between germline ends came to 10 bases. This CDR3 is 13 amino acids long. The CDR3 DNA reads TGTGCCAGCAGCCCGAGGGTAGAAGAGACCCAGTACTTC. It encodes CASSPRVEETQYF.

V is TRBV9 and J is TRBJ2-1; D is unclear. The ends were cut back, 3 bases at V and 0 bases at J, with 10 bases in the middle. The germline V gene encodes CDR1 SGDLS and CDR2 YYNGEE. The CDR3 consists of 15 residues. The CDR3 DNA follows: TGTGCCAGCAGCGCCGTTCCGGGCTCCTACAATGAGCAGTTCTTC. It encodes CASSAVPGSYNEQFF.